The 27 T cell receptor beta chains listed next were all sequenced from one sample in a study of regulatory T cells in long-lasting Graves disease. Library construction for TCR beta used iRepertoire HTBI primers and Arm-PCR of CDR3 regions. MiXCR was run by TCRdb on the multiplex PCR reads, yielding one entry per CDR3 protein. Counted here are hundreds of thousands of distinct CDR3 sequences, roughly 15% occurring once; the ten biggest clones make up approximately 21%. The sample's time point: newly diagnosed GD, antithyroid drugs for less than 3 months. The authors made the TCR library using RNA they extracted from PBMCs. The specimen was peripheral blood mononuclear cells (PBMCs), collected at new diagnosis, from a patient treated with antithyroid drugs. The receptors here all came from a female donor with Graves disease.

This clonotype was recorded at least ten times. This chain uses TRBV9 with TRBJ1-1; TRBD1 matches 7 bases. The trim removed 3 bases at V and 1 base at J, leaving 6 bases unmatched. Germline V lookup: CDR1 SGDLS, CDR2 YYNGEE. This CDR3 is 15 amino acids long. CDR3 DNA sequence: TGTGCCAGCAGCGACTACCGGACAGGGAACACTGAAGCTTTCTTT. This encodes CASSDYRTGNTEAFF.

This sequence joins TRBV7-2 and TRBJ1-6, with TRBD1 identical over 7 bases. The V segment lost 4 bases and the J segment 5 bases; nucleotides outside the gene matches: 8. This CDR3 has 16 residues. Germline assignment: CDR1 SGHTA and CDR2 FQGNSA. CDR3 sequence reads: CASSSRRDRDNSPLHF. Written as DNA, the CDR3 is TGTGCCAGCAGCTCCAGACGGGACAGAGATAATTCACCCCTCCACTTT.

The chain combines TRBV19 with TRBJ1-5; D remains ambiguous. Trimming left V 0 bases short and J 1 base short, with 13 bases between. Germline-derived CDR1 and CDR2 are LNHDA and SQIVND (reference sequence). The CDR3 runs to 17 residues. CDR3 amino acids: CASSIESSRRSNQPQHF. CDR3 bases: TGTGCCAGTAGTATAGAATCCAGCAGGCGGAGCAATCAGCCCCAGCATTTT.

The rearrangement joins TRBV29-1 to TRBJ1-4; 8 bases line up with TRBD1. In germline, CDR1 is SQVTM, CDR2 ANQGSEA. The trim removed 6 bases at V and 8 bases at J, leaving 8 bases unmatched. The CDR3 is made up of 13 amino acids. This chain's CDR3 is CSVATGEYEKLFF. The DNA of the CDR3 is TGCAGCGTGGCGACAGGGGAGTACGAAAAACTGTTTTTT.

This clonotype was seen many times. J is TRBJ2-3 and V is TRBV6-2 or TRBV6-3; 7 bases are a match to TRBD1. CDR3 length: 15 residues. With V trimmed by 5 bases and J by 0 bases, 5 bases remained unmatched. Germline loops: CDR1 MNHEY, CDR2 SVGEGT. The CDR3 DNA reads TGTGCCAGCAGTCGCCGACAGGGAAGCACAGATACGCAGTATTTT. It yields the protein CASSRRQGSTDTQYF.

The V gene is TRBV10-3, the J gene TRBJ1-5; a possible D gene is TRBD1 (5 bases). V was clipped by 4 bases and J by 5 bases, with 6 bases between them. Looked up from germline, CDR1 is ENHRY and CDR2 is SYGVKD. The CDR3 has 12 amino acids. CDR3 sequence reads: CAISGRDQPQHF. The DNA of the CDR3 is TGTGCCATCAGTGGCAGGGATCAGCCCCAGCATTTT.

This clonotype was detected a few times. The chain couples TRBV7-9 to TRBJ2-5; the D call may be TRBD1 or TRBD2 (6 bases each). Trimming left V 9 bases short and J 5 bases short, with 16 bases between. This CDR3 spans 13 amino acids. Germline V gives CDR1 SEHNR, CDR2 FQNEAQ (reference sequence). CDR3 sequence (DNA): TGTGCCAGTATACACCGAGGGGGGGAGACCCAGTACTTC. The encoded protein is CASIHRGGETQYF.

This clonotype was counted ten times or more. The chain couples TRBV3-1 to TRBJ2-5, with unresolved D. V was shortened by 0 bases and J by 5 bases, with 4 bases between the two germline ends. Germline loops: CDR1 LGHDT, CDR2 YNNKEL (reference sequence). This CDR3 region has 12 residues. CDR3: CASSQDPETQYF. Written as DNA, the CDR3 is TGTGCCAGCAGCCAAGACCCGGAGACCCAGTACTTC.

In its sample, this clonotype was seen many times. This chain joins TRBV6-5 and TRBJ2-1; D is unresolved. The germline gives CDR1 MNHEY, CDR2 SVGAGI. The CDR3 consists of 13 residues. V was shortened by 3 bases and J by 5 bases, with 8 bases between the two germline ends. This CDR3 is CASSYNLNNEQFF. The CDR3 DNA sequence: TGTGCCAGCAGTTATAACCTCAACAATGAGCAGTTCTTC.

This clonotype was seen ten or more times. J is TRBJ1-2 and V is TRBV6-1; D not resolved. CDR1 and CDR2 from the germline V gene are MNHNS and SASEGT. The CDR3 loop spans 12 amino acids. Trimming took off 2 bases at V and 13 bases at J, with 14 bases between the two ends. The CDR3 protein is CASSEYLPGSTF. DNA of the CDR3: TGTGCCAGCAGTGAATACCTTCCAGGATCCACCTTC.

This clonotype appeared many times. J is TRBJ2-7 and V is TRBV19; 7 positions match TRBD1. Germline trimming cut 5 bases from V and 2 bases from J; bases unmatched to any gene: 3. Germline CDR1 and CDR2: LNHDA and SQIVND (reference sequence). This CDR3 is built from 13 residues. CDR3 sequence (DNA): TGTGCCAGTAGTGTCCAGGGGGCCTACGAGCAGTACTTC. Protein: CASSVQGAYEQYF.

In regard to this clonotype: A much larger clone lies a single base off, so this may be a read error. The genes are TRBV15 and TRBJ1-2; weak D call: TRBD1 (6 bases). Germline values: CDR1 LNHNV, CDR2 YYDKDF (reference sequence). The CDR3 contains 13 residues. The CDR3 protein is CATSRERGYVYTF. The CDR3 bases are TGTGCCACCAGCAGGGAAAGGGGGTATGTCTACACCTTC.

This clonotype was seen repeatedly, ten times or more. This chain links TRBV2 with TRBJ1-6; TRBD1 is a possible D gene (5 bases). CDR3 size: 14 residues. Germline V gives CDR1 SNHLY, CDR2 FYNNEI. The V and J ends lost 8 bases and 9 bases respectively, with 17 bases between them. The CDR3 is CASQGSAGASPLHF. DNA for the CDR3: TGTGCCAGCCAGGGATCGGCGGGTGCTTCACCCCTCCACTTT.

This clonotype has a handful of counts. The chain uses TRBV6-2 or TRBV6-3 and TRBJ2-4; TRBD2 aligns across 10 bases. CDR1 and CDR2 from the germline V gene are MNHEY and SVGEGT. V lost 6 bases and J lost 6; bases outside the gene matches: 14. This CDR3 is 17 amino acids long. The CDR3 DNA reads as TGTGCCAGCAGGGTGGGACTAAGTAGCGGGGGGCGAAACATTCAGTACTTC. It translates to CASRVGLSSGGRNIQYF.

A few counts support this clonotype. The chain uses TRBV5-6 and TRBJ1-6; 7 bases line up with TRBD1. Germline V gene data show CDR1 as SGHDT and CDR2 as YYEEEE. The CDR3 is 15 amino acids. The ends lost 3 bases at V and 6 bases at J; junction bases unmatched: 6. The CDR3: CASSSQGRGNSPLHF. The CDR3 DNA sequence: TGTGCCAGCAGCTCACAGGGGAGAGGTAATTCACCCCTCCACTTT.

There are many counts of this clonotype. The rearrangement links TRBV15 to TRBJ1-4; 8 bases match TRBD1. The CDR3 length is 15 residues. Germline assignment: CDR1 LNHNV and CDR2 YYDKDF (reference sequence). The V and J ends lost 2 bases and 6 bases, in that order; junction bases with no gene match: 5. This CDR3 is CATSRPGQEDEKLFF. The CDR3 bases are TGTGCCACCAGCAGACCGGGACAGGAAGATGAAAAACTGTTTTTT.

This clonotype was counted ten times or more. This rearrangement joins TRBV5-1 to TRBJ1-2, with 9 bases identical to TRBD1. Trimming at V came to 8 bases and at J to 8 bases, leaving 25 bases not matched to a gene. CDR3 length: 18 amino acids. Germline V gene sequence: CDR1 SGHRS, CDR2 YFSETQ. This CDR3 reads CASSLGRDRERNSLGYTF. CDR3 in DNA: TGCGCCAGTTCACTTGGAAGGGACAGGGAACGAAACTCCCTGGGCTACACCTTC.

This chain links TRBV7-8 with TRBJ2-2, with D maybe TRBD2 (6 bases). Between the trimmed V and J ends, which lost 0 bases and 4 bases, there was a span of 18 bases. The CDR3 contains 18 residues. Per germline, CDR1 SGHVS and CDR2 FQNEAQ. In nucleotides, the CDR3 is TGTGCCAGCAGCTTAGCCCTCTGGCGGGGTGGGGTCACCGGGGAGCTGTTTTTT. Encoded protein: CASSLALWRGGVTGELFF.

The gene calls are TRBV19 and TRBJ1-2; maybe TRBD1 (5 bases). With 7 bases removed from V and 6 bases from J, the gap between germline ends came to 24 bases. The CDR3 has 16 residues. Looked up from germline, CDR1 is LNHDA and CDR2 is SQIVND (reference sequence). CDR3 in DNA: TGTGCCAGTAAAACGATGAGGGGACGGAAGTATGATGGCTACACCTTC. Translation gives CASKTMRGRKYDGYTF.

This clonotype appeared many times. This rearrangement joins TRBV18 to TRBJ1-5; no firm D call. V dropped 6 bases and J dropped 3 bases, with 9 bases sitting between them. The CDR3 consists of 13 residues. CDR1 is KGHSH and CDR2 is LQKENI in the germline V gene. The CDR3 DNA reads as TGTGCCAGCTCCTCCATCTTCAATCAGCCCCAGCATTTT. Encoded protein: CASSSIFNQPQHF.

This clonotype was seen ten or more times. CDR3 amino acids: CASSPGPHDRGTEAFF. The CDR3 DNA sequence: TGTGCCAGCAGCCCCGGGCCGCACGACAGGGGGACTGAAGCTTTCTTT. The chain is built from TRBV7-3 and TRBJ1-1; TRBD1 agrees at 9 bases. There are 16 residues in the CDR3. The germline CDR1 and CDR2 sequences are SGHTA and FQGTGA. J lost 5 bases, V lost 5 bases, and 12 bases had no gene match.

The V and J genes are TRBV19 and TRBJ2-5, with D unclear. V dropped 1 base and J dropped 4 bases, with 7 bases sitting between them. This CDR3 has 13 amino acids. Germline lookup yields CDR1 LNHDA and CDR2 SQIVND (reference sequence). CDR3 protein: CASSIVVRETQYF. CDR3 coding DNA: TGTGCCAGTAGTATAGTAGTCCGAGAGACCCAGTACTTC.

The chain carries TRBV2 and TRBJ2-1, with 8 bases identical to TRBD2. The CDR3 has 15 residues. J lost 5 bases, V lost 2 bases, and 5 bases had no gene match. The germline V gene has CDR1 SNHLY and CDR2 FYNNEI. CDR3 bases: TGTGCCAGCAGTGAAAGGCGGGGGGTAAACAATGAGCAGTTCTTC. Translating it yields CASSERRGVNNEQFF.

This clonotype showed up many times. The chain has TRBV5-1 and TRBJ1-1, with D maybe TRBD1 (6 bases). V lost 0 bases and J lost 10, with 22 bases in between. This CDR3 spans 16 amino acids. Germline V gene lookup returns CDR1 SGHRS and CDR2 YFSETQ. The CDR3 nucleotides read TGCGCCAGCAGCTTGGGGGTCAAAAACGGGGGCGTTGGAGCTTTCTTT. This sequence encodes CASSLGVKNGGVGAFF.

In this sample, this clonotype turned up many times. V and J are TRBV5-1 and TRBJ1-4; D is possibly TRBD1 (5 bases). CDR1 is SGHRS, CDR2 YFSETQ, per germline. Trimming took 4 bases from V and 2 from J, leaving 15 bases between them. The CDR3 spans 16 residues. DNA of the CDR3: TGCGCCAGCAGCCATACGACGGGGACGACTAATGAAAAACTGTTTTTT. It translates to CASSHTTGTTNEKLFF.

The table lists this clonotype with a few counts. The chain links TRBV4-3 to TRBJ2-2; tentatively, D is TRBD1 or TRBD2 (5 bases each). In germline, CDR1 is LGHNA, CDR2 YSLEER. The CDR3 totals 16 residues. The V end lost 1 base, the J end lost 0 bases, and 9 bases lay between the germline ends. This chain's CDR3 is CASSQGRGANTGELFF. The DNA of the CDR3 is TGCGCCAGCAGCCAAGGAAGGGGAGCGAACACCGGGGAGCTGTTTTTT.

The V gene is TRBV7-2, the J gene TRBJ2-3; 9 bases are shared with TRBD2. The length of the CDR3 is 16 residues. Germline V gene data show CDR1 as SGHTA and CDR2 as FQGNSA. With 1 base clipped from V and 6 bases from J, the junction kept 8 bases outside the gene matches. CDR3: CASSLVGGGAADTQYF. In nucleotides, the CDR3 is TGTGCCAGCAGCTTAGTCGGCGGGGGGGCAGCCGATACGCAGTATTTT.